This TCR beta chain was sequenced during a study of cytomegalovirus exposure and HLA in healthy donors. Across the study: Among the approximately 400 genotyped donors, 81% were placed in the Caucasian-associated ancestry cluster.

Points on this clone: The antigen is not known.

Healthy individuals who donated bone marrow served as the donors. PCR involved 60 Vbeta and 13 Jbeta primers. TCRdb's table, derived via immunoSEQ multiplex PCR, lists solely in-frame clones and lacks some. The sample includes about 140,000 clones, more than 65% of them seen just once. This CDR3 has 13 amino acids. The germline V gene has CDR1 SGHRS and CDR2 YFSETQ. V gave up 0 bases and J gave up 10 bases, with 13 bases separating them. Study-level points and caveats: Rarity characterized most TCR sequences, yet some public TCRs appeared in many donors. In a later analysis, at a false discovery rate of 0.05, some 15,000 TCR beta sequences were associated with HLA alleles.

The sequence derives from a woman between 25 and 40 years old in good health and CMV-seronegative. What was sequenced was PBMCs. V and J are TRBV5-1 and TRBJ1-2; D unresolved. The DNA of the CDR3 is TGCGCCAGCAGCTTGGAACCTGAGGGTGACTACACCTTC. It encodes CASSLEPEGDYTF.